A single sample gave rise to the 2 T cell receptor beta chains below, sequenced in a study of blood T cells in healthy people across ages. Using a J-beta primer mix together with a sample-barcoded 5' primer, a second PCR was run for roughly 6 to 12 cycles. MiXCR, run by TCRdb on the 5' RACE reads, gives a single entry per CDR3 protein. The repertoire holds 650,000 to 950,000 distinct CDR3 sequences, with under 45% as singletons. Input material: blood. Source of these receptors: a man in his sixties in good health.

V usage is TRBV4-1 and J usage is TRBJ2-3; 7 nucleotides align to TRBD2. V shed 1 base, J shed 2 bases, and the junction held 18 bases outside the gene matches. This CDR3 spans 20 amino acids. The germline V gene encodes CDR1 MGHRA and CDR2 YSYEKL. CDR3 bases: TGCGCCAGCAGCCAAGGGATTAGCGGGCTACCACGTTCCTTCACAGATACGCAGTATTTT. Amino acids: CASSQGISGLPRSFTDTQYF.

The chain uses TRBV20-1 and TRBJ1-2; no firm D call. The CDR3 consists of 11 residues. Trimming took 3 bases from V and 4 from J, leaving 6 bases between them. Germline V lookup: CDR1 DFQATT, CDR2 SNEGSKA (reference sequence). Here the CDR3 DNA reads TGCAGTGCTAGTCTTGGCTATGGCTACACCTTC. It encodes CSASLGYGYTF.